Each of the 18 T cell receptor beta chains below was sequenced from the same sample in a study of OX40 agonist ivuxolimab in advanced cancers. Here immunoSEQ multiplex PCR was the method, and the copy in TCRdb shows in-frame clones only, minus some. The sample gives approximately 18,000 clones, less than 85% of which show up once; about half is in the top ten. The sample consisted of CD4+ or CD8+ T cells sorted from blood, taken in a trial of the OX40 agonist ivuxolimab. These receptors came from an adult with an advanced solid tumor such as melanoma, head and neck, liver or kidney cancer.

The CDR3 protein is CASSYDSSYNEQFF. The CDR3 nucleotides read TGTGCCAGCAGTTATGACAGCTCCTACAATGAGCAGTTCTTC. The J gene is TRBJ2-1, the V gene TRBV6-4; D perhaps matches TRBD1 (5 bases). Between the trimmed V and J ends, which lost 5 bases and 0 bases, there was a span of 8 bases. The germline gives CDR1 MRHNA, CDR2 SNTAGT. The CDR3 is made up of 14 amino acids.

The CDR3: CATGGTEAFF. The DNA of the CDR3 is TGCGCGACAGGGGGCACTGAAGCTTTCTTT. The V gene is TRBV10-2, the J gene TRBJ1-1, with 9 bases that match TRBD1. CDR3 size: 10 residues. From germline, CDR1 is WSHSY and CDR2 SAAADI.

The chain recombines TRBV7-2 with TRBJ2-1, with 9 bases matching TRBD2. The J segment lost 7 bases and the V segment lost 4 bases, leaving 11 bases of the junction unmatched. The CDR3 has 16 residues. Germline V CDR1 and CDR2: SGHTA, FQGNSA. CDR3 nucleotides: TGTGCCAGCAGCTCCTCCGGGACTAGCTTTTGGAATGAGCAGTTCTTC. Protein sequence: CASSSSGTSFWNEQFF.

The chain carries TRBV9 and TRBJ2-1, with a tentative D call TRBD2 (6 bases). Germline CDR1 and CDR2: SGDLS and YYNGEE. This CDR3 comprises 16 residues. Trimming removed 3 bases at V and 3 bases at J, with 16 bases between. DNA of the CDR3: TGTGCCAGCAGCGCCGAACCGGGAGCGGTCTACAATGAGCAGTTCTTC. Translating it yields CASSAEPGAVYNEQFF.

The chain carries TRBV4-1 and TRBJ2-4; 10 bases are a match to TRBD2. Germline V lookup: CDR1 MGHRA, CDR2 YSYEKL. J was trimmed by 8 bases and V by 0 bases; bases with no gene match: 4. This CDR3 is 15 amino acids long. The CDR3, as DNA: TGCGCCAGCAGCCAAGAAAGCGGGAGGGGTTACATTCAGTACTTC. Its protein is CASSQESGRGYIQYF.

The V gene is TRBV27, the J gene TRBJ2-7, with TRBD2 identical over 7 bases. This CDR3 is 13 amino acids long. Trimming cost V 8 bases and J 5 bases; bases outside gene matches: 9. CDR1 is MNHEY and CDR2 is SMNVEV in the germline V gene (reference sequence). CDR3 region: CASGKGRVNEQYF. CDR3 nucleotides: TGTGCCAGCGGAAAGGGGAGGGTGAACGAGCAGTACTTC.

This clone was detected only once. The chain links TRBV27 to TRBJ2-1; 7 bases are shared with TRBD1. J was trimmed by 8 bases and V by 3 bases; bases with no gene match: 19. Per the germline V gene, CDR1 is MNHEY and CDR2 is SMNVEV (reference sequence). The CDR3 extends over 18 amino acids. DNA for the CDR3: TGTGCCAGCAGTTTCTCCTTCCGTGGCTCGACAGGGCGAGATGAGCAGTTCTTC. Amino acid sequence: CASSFSFRGSTGRDEQFF.

The chain joins TRBV27 to TRBJ2-7; TRBD2 matches 9 bases. Unmatched junction bases numbered 6, after V lost 8 bases and J lost 1 base. Per the germline V gene, CDR1 is MNHEY and CDR2 is SMNVEV (reference sequence). This CDR3 has 14 residues. CDR3 region: CASGIAGESYEQYF. The CDR3 nucleotides are TGTGCCAGCGGAATAGCGGGAGAGTCCTACGAGCAGTACTTC.

The chain uses TRBV19 and TRBJ1-1; D ambiguous. V dropped 3 bases and J dropped 3 bases, with 8 bases sitting between them. This CDR3 comprises 13 residues. Germline lookup yields CDR1 LNHDA and CDR2 SQIVND (reference sequence). The CDR3 sequence is CASSIGVYTEAFF. The DNA for the CDR3 is TGTGCCAGTAGTATCGGGGTGTACACTGAAGCTTTCTTT.

The CDR3 spells CASSQEWSYEQYF. The DNA for the CDR3 is TGTGCCAGCAGCCAAGAGTGGTCCTACGAGCAGTACTTC. The chain carries TRBV4-2 and TRBJ2-7, with no clear D. CDR1 is LGHNA, CDR2 YNFKEQ, per germline. V was shortened by 0 bases and J by 1 base, with 4 bases between the two germline ends. CDR3 size: 13 residues.

The chain carries TRBV5-5 and TRBJ1-1, with D maybe TRBD1 (5 bases). The V and J ends lost 1 base and 6 bases respectively, with 16 bases between them. The CDR3 sequence is 15 residues long. CDR1 is SGHKS and CDR2 is YYEKEE in the germline V gene (reference sequence). CDR3 sequence reads: CASSLSFRGFAEAFF. The CDR3 DNA reads as TGTGCCAGCAGCTTGAGTTTTAGGGGATTCGCTGAAGCTTTCTTT.

Only a few counts were recorded for this clone. The chain recombines TRBV27 with TRBJ2-7, with D unclear. V shed 4 bases and J shed 7 bases, with 14 bases lying between them. The CDR3 runs to 13 residues. Looked up from germline, CDR1 is MNHEY and CDR2 is SMNVEV (reference sequence). The CDR3 bases are TGTGCCAGCAGTTACGGGCGGAATCGAGAGCAGTACTTC. This translates into CASSYGRNREQYF.

The chain is built from TRBV11-2 and TRBJ2-7, with D perhaps matching TRBD2 (6 bases). V lost 4 bases and J lost 1, with 14 bases in between. Germline V lookup: CDR1 SGHAT, CDR2 FQNNGV. This CDR3 has 15 amino acids. The CDR3 region is CASSWGGTSSYEQYF. The CDR3 coding sequence is TGTGCCAGCAGCTGGGGCGGGACCTCTTCCTACGAGCAGTACTTC.

The J gene is TRBJ2-1, the V gene TRBV6-6; TRBD2 aligns across 7 bases. This CDR3 is built from 15 residues. The germline gives CDR1 MNHNY, CDR2 SVGAGI (reference sequence). V lost 0 bases and J lost 5; bases outside the gene matches: 4. This chain's CDR3 is CASSYSLADDNEQFF. The CDR3 nucleotides read TGTGCCAGCAGTTACTCCCTAGCGGATGACAATGAGCAGTTCTTC.

As DNA, the CDR3 is TGTGCCAGCAGCTCCACCCCGGGACAGAACTATGGCTACACCTTC. Translation gives CASSSTPGQNYGYTF. V is TRBV7-2 and J is TRBJ1-2; TRBD1 agrees at 7 bases. The CDR3 contains 15 residues. Losses at the gene ends were 4 bases for V and 2 bases for J; bases not matched to a gene: 7. Germline V gene sequence: CDR1 SGHTA, CDR2 FQGNSA. Filled out from reference TRBV7-2 and TRBJ1-2, the complete variable domain reads GAGVSQSPSNKVTEKGKDVELRCDPISGHTALYWYRQSLGQGLEFLIYFQGNSAPDKSGLPSDRFSAERTGGSVSTLTIQRTQQEDSAVYLCASSSTPGQNYGYTFGSGTRLTVV.

At least ten counts were recorded for this clone. The same CDR3 is also encoded by other DNA sequences in this sample. The J gene is TRBJ1-1, the V gene TRBV29-1; D remains unclear. This CDR3 is 12 amino acids long. The V end lost 6 bases, the J end lost 1 base, and 9 bases lay between the germline ends. CDR1 SQVTM and CDR2 ANQGSEA come from the germline V gene. CDR3 loop: CSVGPGNTEAFF. CDR3 DNA sequence: TGCAGCGTCGGACCGGGGAACACTGAAGCTTTCTTT. The full variable domain, in which reference TRBV29-1 and TRBJ1-1 provide the parts outside the CDR3, is SAVISQKPSRDICQRGTSLTIQCQVDSQVTMMFWYRQQPGQSLTLIATANQGSEATYESGFVIDKFPISRPNLTFSTLTVSNMSPEDSSIYLCSVGPGNTEAFFGQGTRLTVV.

A note on this clone: This likely stems from a read error, as it lies one base from a far larger clone. The sample contains more than one DNA sequence encoding this CDR3. The CDR3 here is CASSQYLSGAGELFF. DNA of the CDR3: TGTGCCAGCAGTCAGTACCTATCGGGCGCGGGGGAGCTGTTTTTT. The chain has TRBV27 and TRBJ2-2; D unresolved. CDR1 and CDR2 from the germline V gene are MNHEY and SMNVEV (reference sequence). This CDR3 contains 15 residues. V gave up 5 bases and J gave up 8 bases, with 18 bases separating them.

V gene TRBV28 combines with J gene TRBJ2-7; D is ambiguous. Trimming pared 6 bases from V and 9 bases from J, leaving 24 bases between. The CDR3 has 15 residues. From germline, CDR1 is MDHEN and CDR2 SYDVKM. The CDR3 region is CASRKNRASSSGQYF. The CDR3 DNA reads as TGTGCCAGCAGGAAAAACAGAGCCTCATCGTCTGGGCAGTACTTC.